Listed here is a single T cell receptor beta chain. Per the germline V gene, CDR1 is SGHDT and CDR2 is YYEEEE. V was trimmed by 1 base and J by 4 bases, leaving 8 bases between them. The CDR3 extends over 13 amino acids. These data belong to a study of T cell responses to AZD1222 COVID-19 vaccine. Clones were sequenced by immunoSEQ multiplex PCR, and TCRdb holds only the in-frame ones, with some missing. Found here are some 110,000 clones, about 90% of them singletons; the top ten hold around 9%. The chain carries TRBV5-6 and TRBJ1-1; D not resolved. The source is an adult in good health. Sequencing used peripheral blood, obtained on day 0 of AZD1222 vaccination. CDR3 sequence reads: CASSLRQATEAFF. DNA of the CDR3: TGTGCCAGCAGCTTGAGGCAGGCCACTGAAGCTTTCTTT.